This T cell receptor beta chain stems from a study of early T cells in non-severe SARS-CoV-2 infection (dated by TCRdb to about 2021). In terms of the full investigation: TCR sequencing used bulk RNA from unsorted whole blood, so alpha and beta chains could not be paired. General conclusions and limits of the study: Matching against VDJdb was skewed toward anti-spike CD8 responses, likely underestimated virus-specific expansions, and missed private and CD4 specificities.

The germline V gene encodes CDR1 DFQATT and CDR2 SNEGSKA (reference sequence). Trimming takes 6 bases off V and 5 bases off J; junction bases not matched to a gene: 11. Taken from cysteine to phenylalanine, the CDR3 has 14 residues. Of the read, only the CDR3 DNA is kept; its 42 bases are in frame from base 1. The study was a case-control design nested within a healthcare worker cohort in London, UK, with weekly nasopharyngeal swab PCR tests and blood sampling. Between 23 and 31 March 2020, the week of the UK lockdown, healthcare workers were enrolled and then followed up weekly for as long as 16 weeks. At least ten counts were recorded for this clonotype. Its antigen is currently not known. Per-nucleotide qualities are absent, and no much larger clonotype sits a single base away. The library was produced with 5' RACE. Sequencing was performed on a NextSeq 500. In the TCR library protocol, unique molecular identifiers were attached to individual cDNA molecules to correct for PCR bias and sequencing error. Both TCR alpha and beta chains were sequenced, and tight co-correlation was observed between alpha and beta sequence abundances in each sample. As for how the authors treated the data: Decombinator V4 was used to annotate the V gene, J gene and CDR3 of the TCR sequences. TCRs were defined as expanded if a significant change between any two time points was detected under a Poisson model with p below 0.0001. Abundances of TCRs were expressed as counts per million after normalisation to the total number of TCRs sequenced in each sample. TRAV1-2 paired with TRAJ12, TRAJ20 or TRAJ33 defined MAIT TCRs, while TRAV10 paired with TRAJ18 defined iNKT TCRs. VDJdb, accessed on 1 November 2021, was searched for TCRs annotated for CMV, EBV and SARS-CoV-2, and TCRs annotated for more than one antigen were excluded. TCRdb itself trimmed the public reads at Q25 with fastp, ran MiXCR and retained productive beta chains. All rows with the same CDR3 protein become a single entry with the most common DNA and genes. TCRdb, not the original authors, processed these V and J calls. The sample table contains about 60,000 distinct CDR3 sequences; only one count was recorded for roughly an eighth of them. The ten largest clones take up approximately 4.8% of the sample.

The V and J genes are TRBV20-1 and TRBJ1-2, with 8 bases matching TRBD1. Input material: whole blood. The receptor was isolated from an adult who was a healthcare worker with PCR-confirmed SARS-CoV-2 infection or an uninfected control (not recorded which). The nucleotide sequence is TGCAGTGCAAAGGGGTCAGGGGGCGATTATGGCTACACCTTC. Translation gives CSAKGSGGDYGYTF.